This T cell receptor (beta chain) originates from a study of cytomegalovirus exposure and HLA in healthy donors. Whole-study context: In an earlier analysis, approximately 120 million unique TCR beta sequences were found from some 200 million T cells.

In the PCR, 60 Vbeta and 13 Jbeta primers were used. Data came from immunoSEQ multiplex PCR; TCRdb stores just in-frame clones and leaves some out. Of approximately 150,000 clones listed, around 65% are singletons. The CDR3 is 15 residues long. The germline CDR1 and CDR2 sequences are MNHEY and SVGAGI. Unmatched junction bases numbered 9, after V lost 8 bases and J lost 4 bases. General study findings and limits: The productive fraction for most TCR beta V segments was about 90% or about 30% in an earlier analysis.

Concerning this clone: Its matching antigen is unknown.

The chain recombines TRBV6-5 with TRBJ2-1, with 9 positions matching TRBD1. The sequenced sample consisted of PBMCs. The source of this sequence is a woman aged 25 to 39 in good health and CMV-seropositive. CDR3 sequence reads: CASLPGTGLYNEQFF. The CDR3 DNA follows: TGTGCCAGCCTTCCCGGGACAGGGCTTTACAATGAGCAGTTCTTC.